Listed below are T cell receptor beta chains from one sample, sequenced in a study of human CD4 T cells and Enterobacteriaceae. Sequencing used immunoSEQ multiplex PCR; TCRdb keeps in-frame clones, though not all of them. The sample shows tens of thousands of clones, 65% to 85% of them seen only once. Source material: memory CD4+ T cells from blood. The receptors originated from a human donor in good health. Both conserved end residues are part of each CDR3. The order of the fields is clone size, J gene, V gene, D gene, CDR3 DNA, CDR3 protein. The D gene is left open where the match is weak. The size of a clone is reported for some rows only, either as once, few or many, or as a class for expanded clones.

clone size: NA
J gene: TRBJ2-7
V gene: TRBV7-8
D gene: TRBD1
CDR3 DNA: TGTGCCAGCAGCTTCCCTGGACAGGGCGAGCAGTACTTC
CDR3 protein: CASSFPGQGEQYF

clone size: NA
J gene: TRBJ2-3
V gene: TRBV7-8
D gene: NA
CDR3 DNA: TGTGCCAGCAGCCCGAGGGACTTAGCGACAGATACGCAGTATTTT
CDR3 protein: CASSPRDLATDTQYF

clone size: NA
J gene: TRBJ1-1
V gene: TRBV7-3
D gene: NA
CDR3 DNA: TGTGCCAGCAGCTTAGGGGGTTTCAACACTGAAGCTTTCTTT
CDR3 protein: CASSLGGFNTEAFF

clone size: NA
J gene: TRBJ1-1
V gene: TRBV6-5
D gene: TRBD1
CDR3 DNA: TGTGCCTCGTCGGACAGGATGAACACTGAAGCTTTCTTT
CDR3 protein: CASSDRMNTEAFF

clone size: NA
J gene: TRBJ2-2
V gene: TRBV2
D gene: NA
CDR3 DNA: TGTGCCAGCAGTGATTGGACAGTGAACACCGGGGAGCTGTTTTTT
CDR3 protein: CASSDWTVNTGELFF

clone size: NA
J gene: TRBJ2-7
V gene: TRBV28
D gene: NA
CDR3 DNA: TGTGCCAGAGGACGGGCAGGGAGCTCCCACGAGCAGTACTTC
CDR3 protein: CARGRAGSSHEQYF

clone size: once
J gene: TRBJ1-2
V gene: TRBV5-4
D gene: NA
CDR3 DNA: TGTGCCAGCAGCTTGGCCGGACGGCCCTATGGCTACACCTTC
CDR3 protein: CASSLAGRPYGYTF

clone size: NA
J gene: TRBJ2-2
V gene: TRBV2
D gene: NA
CDR3 DNA: TGTGCCAGCATGGGCGGAGTTTCGTCCCGGGAGCTGTTTTTT
CDR3 protein: CASMGGVSSRELFF

clone size: medium-sized
J gene: TRBJ2-2
V gene: TRBV19
D gene: NA
CDR3 DNA: TGTGCCAGTAGTATTCTGGGGGCGAACACCGGGGAGCTGTTTTTT
CDR3 protein: CASSILGANTGELFF

clone size: few
J gene: TRBJ1-2
V gene: TRBV5-1
D gene: TRBD1
CDR3 DNA: TGCGCCAGCAGCCCAAGCACCGGGACAGGGGGCCATGGCTACACCTTC
CDR3 protein: CASSPSTGTGGHGYTF

clone size: NA
J gene: TRBJ1-3
V gene: TRBV7-8
D gene: NA
CDR3 DNA: TGTGCCAGCAGCTTAAGACAGACCTCGCCTGGAAACACCATATATTTT
CDR3 protein: CASSLRQTSPGNTIYF

clone size: NA
J gene: TRBJ1-6
V gene: TRBV9
D gene: TRBD1
CDR3 DNA: TGTGCCAGCAGCTCCAGGGGGGACAGCAATTCACCCCTCCACTTT
CDR3 protein: CASSSRGDSNSPLHF

clone size: once
J gene: TRBJ1-6
V gene: TRBV5-1
D gene: NA
CDR3 DNA: TGCGCCAGCAGCTTGGGCCCGAGCTCCTATAATTCACCCCTCCACTTT
CDR3 protein: CASSLGPSSYNSPLHF

clone size: NA
J gene: TRBJ1-5
V gene: TRBV25-1
D gene: NA
CDR3 DNA: TGTGCCAGCAGTGCGGTAGGCCATCAGCCCCAGCATTTT
CDR3 protein: CASSAVGHQPQHF

clone size: NA
J gene: TRBJ2-1
V gene: TRBV7-3
D gene: NA
CDR3 DNA: TGTGCCAGCAGCTCCGGACCAAACAATGAGCAGTTCTTC
CDR3 protein: CASSSGPNNEQFF

clone size: NA
J gene: TRBJ2-7
V gene: TRBV4-1
D gene: NA
CDR3 DNA: TGCGCCAGCAGGCCGGCGAGGAGCTCCTACGAGCAGTACTTC
CDR3 protein: CASRPARSSYEQYF

clone size: NA
J gene: TRBJ2-4
V gene: TRBV5-1
D gene: NA
CDR3 DNA: TGCGCCAGCAGCGAGTCAGGAAACATTCAGTACTTC
CDR3 protein: CASSESGNIQYF

clone size: NA
J gene: TRBJ2-5
V gene: TRBV19
D gene: NA
CDR3 DNA: TGTGCCAGTAGTATATGGGGGTTGGGGGTACAAGAGACCCAGTACTTC
CDR3 protein: CASSIWGLGVQETQYF

clone size: NA
J gene: TRBJ1-3
V gene: TRBV13
D gene: TRBD1
CDR3 DNA: TGTGCCAGCAGCTCATACAGGGGCCCCTCTGGAAACACCATATATTTT
CDR3 protein: CASSSYRGPSGNTIYF

clone size: NA
J gene: TRBJ2-3
V gene: TRBV19
D gene: NA
CDR3 DNA: TGTGCCAGTAGTATGAGTGCTTGGGATACGCAGTATTTT
CDR3 protein: CASSMSAWDTQYF

clone size: NA
J gene: TRBJ2-3
V gene: TRBV5-5
D gene: TRBD2
CDR3 DNA: TGTGCCAGCAGCCTACTAGCGGGGAGCACAGATACGCAGTATTTT
CDR3 protein: CASSLLAGSTDTQYF

clone size: NA
J gene: TRBJ2-6
V gene: TRBV5-1
D gene: NA
CDR3 DNA: TGCGCCAGCAGCTACCTGAGCGGGGCCAACGTCCTGACTTTC
CDR3 protein: CASSYLSGANVLTF

clone size: NA
J gene: TRBJ2-1
V gene: TRBV14
D gene: NA
CDR3 DNA: TGTGCCAGCAGCCGAGGGCGGGGACTCGTCGATGAGCAGTTCTTC
CDR3 protein: CASSRGRGLVDEQFF